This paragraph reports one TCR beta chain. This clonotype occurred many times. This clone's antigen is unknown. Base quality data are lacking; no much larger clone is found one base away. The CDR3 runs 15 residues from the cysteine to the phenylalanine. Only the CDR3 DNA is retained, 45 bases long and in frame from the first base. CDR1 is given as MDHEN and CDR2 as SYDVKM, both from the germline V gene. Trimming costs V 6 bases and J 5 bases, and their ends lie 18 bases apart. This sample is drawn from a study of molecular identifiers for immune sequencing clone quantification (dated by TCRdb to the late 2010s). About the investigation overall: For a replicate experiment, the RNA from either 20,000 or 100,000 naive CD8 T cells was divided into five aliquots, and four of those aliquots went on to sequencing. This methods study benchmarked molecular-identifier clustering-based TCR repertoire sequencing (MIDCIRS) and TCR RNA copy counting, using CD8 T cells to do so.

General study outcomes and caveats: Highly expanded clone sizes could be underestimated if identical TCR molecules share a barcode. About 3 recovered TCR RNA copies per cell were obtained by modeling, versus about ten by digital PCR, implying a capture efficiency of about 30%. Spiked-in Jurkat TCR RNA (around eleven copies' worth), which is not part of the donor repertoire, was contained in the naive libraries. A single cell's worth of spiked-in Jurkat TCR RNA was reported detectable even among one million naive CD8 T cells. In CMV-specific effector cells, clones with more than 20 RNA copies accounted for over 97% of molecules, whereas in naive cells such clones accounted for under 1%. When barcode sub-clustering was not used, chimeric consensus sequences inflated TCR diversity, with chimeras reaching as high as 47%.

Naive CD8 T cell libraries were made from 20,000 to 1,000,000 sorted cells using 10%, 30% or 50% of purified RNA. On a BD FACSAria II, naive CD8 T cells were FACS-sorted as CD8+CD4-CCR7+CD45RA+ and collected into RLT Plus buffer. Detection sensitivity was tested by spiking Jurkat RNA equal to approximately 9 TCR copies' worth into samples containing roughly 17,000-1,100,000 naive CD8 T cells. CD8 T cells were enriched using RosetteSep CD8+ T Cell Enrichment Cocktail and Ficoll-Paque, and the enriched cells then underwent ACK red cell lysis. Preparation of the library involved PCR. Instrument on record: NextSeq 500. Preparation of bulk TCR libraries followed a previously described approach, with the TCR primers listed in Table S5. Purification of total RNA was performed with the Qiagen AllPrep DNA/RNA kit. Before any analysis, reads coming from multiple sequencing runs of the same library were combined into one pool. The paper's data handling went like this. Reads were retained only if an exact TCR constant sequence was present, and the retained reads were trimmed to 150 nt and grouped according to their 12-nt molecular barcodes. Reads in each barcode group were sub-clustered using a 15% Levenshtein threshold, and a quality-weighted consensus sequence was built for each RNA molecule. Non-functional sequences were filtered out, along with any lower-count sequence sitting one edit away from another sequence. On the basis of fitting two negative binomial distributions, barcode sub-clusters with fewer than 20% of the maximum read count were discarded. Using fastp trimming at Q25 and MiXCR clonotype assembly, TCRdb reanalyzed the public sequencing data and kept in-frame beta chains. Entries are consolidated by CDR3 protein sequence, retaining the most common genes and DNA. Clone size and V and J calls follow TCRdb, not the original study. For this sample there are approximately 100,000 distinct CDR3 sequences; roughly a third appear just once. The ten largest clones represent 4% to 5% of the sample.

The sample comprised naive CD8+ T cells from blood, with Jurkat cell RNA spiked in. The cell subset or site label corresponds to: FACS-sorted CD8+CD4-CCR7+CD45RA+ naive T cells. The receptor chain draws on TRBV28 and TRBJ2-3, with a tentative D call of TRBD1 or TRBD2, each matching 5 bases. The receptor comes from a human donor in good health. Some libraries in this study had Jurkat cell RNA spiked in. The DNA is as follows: TGTGCCAGCAGCCCGGGACGCAACGGGAAAGATACGCAGTATTTT. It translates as CASSPGRNGKDTQYF.